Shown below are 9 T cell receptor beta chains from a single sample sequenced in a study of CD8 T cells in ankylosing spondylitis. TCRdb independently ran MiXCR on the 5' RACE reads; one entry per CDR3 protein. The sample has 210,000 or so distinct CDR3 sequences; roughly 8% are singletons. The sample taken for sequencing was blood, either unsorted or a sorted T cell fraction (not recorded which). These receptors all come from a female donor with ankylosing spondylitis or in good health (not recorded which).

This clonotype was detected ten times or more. The CDR3 bases are TGCGCCAGCAGCCGGACAGGGGCAAACACACCTGACGAGCAGTACTTC. Protein sequence: CASSRTGANTPDEQYF. The chain links TRBV5-1 to TRBJ2-7, with 9 bases that match TRBD1. Per the germline V gene, CDR1 is SGHRS and CDR2 is YFSETQ. The CDR3 has 16 amino acids. V was pared by 4 bases and J by 5 bases, with 13 bases of the junction left unmatched.

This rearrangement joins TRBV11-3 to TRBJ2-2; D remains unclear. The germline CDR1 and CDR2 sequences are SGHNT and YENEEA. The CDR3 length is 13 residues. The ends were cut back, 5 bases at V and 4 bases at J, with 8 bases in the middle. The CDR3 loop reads CASSKSSTGELFF. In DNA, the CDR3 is TGTGCCAGCAGCAAATCGTCCACCGGGGAGCTGTTTTTT.

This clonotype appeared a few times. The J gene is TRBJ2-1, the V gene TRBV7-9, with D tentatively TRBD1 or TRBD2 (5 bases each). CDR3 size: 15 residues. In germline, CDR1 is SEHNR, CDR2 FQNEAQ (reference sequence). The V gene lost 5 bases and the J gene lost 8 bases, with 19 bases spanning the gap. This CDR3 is CASSVSTGLVDEQFF. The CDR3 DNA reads TGTGCCAGCAGCGTTAGTACAGGACTGGTCGATGAGCAGTTCTTC.

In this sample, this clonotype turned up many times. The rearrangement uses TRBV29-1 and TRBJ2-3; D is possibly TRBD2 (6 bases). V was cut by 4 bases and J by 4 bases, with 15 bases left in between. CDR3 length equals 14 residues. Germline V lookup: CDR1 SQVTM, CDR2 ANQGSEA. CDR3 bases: TGCAGCGTTGGGGTCGGGGGAAGGGCAGATACGCAGTATTTT. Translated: CSVGVGGRADTQYF.

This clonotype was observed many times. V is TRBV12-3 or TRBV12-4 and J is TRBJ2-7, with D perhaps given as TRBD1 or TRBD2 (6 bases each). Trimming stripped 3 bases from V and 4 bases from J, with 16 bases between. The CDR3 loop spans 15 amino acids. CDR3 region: CASSFSGASGYEQYF. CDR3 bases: TGTGCCAGCAGTTTCTCGGGGGCGTCTGGTTACGAGCAGTACTTC.

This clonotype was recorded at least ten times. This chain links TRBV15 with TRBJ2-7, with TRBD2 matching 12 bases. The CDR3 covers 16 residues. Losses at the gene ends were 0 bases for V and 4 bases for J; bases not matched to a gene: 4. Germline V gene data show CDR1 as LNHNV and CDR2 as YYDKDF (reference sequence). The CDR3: CATSRDSGLAGYEQYF. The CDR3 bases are TGTGCCACCAGCAGAGATTCGGGACTAGCGGGTTACGAGCAGTACTTC.

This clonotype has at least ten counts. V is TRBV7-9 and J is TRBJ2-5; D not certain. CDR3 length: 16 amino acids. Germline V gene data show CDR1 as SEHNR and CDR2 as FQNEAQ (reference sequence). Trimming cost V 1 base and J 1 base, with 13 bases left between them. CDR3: CASSLGVPLGQETQYF. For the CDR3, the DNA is TGTGCCAGCAGCTTAGGGGTCCCTCTTGGCCAAGAGACCCAGTACTTC.

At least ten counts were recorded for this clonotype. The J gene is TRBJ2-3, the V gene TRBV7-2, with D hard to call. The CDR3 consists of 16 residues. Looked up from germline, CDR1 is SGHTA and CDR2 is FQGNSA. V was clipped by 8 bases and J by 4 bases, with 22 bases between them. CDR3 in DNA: TGTGCCAGCGGAATGGGCTTGGCAGTACAAGCAGATACGCAGTATTTT. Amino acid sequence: CASGMGLAVQADTQYF.

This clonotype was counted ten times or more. This chain's CDR3 is CASTILAGGDNEQFF. CDR3 coding DNA: TGTGCCAGCACCATACTAGCGGGAGGAGACAATGAGCAGTTCTTC. This rearrangement joins TRBV12-3 or TRBV12-4 to TRBJ2-1; TRBD2 agrees at 12 bases. This CDR3 comprises 15 residues. The V and J ends lost 7 bases and 5 bases, in that order; junction bases with no gene match: 6.